These 7 T cell receptor beta chains were all obtained from the same sample, sequenced in a study of T cell changes during pregnancy in multiple sclerosis. TCRdb keeps only in-frame clones here, not all; method: immunoSEQ multiplex PCR. The sample has just over 90,000 clones, 75% to 95% seen once. Source: peripheral blood, taken after pregnancy. The receptor source for this set is a female donor in good health, enrolled as a control in a pregnancy study.

This clone has a single count. The rearrangement joins TRBV7-3 to TRBJ2-3; 11 bases line up with TRBD2. Germline V gives CDR1 SGHTA, CDR2 FQGTGA. Trimming cost V 8 bases and J 6 bases; bases outside gene matches: 10. The CDR3 has 15 residues. The CDR3 sequence: CASGQLAGGPDTQYF. The CDR3 coding sequence is TGTGCCAGCGGTCAATTAGCGGGGGGGCCGGATACGCAGTATTTT.

This chain uses TRBV7-9 with TRBJ2-1; 7 bases are a match to TRBD2. CDR3 length: 15 residues. V was clipped by 5 bases and J by 2 bases; unmatched bases: 6. Germline CDR1 is SEHNR and CDR2 is FQNEAQ (reference sequence). CDR3 DNA sequence: TGTGCCAGCAGCCTTACCGGGACTACCTACAATGAGCAGTTCTTC. Its protein product is CASSLTGTTYNEQFF.

The V and J genes are TRBV6-5 and TRBJ2-7; 11 nucleotides align to TRBD2. The CDR3 runs to 15 residues. The V segment lost 6 bases and the J segment 2 bases; nucleotides outside the gene matches: 6. From germline, CDR1 is MNHEY and CDR2 SVGAGI. CDR3: CASRSLAGGTYEQYF. Written as DNA, the CDR3 is TGTGCCAGCAGATCGCTAGCGGGGGGAACCTACGAGCAGTACTTC.

This chain connects TRBV7-6 to TRBJ2-5; TRBD1 agrees at 8 bases. After removal of 5 bases from V and 4 bases from J, the junction contained 6 bases not matched to a gene. The germline CDR1 and CDR2 sequences are SGHVS and FNYEAQ. The CDR3 extends over 14 amino acids. The CDR3: CASSQARGRETQYF. The CDR3 bases are TGTGCCAGCAGCCAAGCCAGGGGGCGAGAGACCCAGTACTTC.

This chain connects TRBV5-5 to TRBJ2-3, with 7 bases identical to TRBD1. The trim removed 6 bases at V and 4 bases at J, leaving 17 bases unmatched. This CDR3 has 17 residues. Germline values: CDR1 SGHKS, CDR2 YYEKEE (reference sequence). The DNA of the CDR3 is TGTGCCAGCAACTGGAACCCTACAGGGGTTGGGGCAGATACGCAGTATTTT. It is translated as CASNWNPTGVGADTQYF.

V is TRBV7-3 and J is TRBJ1-1; weak D call: TRBD1 (6 bases). Trimming cost V 2 bases and J 0 bases, with 16 bases left between them. The CDR3 runs to 17 residues. The germline V gene has CDR1 SGHTA and CDR2 FQGTGA. CDR3 sequence reads: CASSLYATGGMNTEAFF. The CDR3 DNA reads as TGTGCCAGCAGCTTATACGCGACAGGAGGAATGAACACTGAAGCTTTCTTT.

This clone was detected only once. The chain recombines TRBV11-2 with TRBJ1-5; 7 bases align to TRBD1. Germline V gives CDR1 SGHAT, CDR2 FQNNGV. The CDR3 is made up of 15 amino acids. With 0 bases clipped from V and 7 bases from J, the junction kept 6 bases outside the gene matches. CDR3: CASSLDGDRYQPQHF. The DNA of the CDR3 is TGTGCCAGCAGCTTAGATGGGGACAGATACCAGCCCCAGCATTTT.